The T cell receptor beta chain described here comes from a study of a mutant IDH1 vaccine in newly diagnosed glioma. As for the study in general: Of treated patients, around 60% were men and approximately 40% women, averaging around 44 years.

The data were produced by immunoSEQ multiplex PCR, yet TCRdb's version contains in-frame clones alone and is incomplete. The table has around 65,000 clones, 80% seen once. Time point indicated: week 11, during vaccination. A single vaccine dose contained 300 ug of mutant IDH1 20-mer peptide, and topical imiquimod was used with it. The V end lost 0 bases, the J end lost 2 bases, and 11 bases lay between the germline ends. This CDR3 comprises 15 residues. Germline V gene sequence: CDR1 PRHDT, CDR2 FYEKMQ (reference sequence). Remarks on this clone: Its antigen is still unknown.

Material: PBMCs, obtained from a glioma patient whose treatment included an IDH1 peptide vaccine. The V gene is TRBV13, the J gene TRBJ2-7, with D unresolved. This receptor was obtained from a man aged 50-60 years with glioma. The CDR3: CASSLGALGAYEQYF. The CDR3 nucleotides read TGTGCCAGCAGCTTAGGGGCCCTCGGCGCCTACGAGCAGTACTTC.